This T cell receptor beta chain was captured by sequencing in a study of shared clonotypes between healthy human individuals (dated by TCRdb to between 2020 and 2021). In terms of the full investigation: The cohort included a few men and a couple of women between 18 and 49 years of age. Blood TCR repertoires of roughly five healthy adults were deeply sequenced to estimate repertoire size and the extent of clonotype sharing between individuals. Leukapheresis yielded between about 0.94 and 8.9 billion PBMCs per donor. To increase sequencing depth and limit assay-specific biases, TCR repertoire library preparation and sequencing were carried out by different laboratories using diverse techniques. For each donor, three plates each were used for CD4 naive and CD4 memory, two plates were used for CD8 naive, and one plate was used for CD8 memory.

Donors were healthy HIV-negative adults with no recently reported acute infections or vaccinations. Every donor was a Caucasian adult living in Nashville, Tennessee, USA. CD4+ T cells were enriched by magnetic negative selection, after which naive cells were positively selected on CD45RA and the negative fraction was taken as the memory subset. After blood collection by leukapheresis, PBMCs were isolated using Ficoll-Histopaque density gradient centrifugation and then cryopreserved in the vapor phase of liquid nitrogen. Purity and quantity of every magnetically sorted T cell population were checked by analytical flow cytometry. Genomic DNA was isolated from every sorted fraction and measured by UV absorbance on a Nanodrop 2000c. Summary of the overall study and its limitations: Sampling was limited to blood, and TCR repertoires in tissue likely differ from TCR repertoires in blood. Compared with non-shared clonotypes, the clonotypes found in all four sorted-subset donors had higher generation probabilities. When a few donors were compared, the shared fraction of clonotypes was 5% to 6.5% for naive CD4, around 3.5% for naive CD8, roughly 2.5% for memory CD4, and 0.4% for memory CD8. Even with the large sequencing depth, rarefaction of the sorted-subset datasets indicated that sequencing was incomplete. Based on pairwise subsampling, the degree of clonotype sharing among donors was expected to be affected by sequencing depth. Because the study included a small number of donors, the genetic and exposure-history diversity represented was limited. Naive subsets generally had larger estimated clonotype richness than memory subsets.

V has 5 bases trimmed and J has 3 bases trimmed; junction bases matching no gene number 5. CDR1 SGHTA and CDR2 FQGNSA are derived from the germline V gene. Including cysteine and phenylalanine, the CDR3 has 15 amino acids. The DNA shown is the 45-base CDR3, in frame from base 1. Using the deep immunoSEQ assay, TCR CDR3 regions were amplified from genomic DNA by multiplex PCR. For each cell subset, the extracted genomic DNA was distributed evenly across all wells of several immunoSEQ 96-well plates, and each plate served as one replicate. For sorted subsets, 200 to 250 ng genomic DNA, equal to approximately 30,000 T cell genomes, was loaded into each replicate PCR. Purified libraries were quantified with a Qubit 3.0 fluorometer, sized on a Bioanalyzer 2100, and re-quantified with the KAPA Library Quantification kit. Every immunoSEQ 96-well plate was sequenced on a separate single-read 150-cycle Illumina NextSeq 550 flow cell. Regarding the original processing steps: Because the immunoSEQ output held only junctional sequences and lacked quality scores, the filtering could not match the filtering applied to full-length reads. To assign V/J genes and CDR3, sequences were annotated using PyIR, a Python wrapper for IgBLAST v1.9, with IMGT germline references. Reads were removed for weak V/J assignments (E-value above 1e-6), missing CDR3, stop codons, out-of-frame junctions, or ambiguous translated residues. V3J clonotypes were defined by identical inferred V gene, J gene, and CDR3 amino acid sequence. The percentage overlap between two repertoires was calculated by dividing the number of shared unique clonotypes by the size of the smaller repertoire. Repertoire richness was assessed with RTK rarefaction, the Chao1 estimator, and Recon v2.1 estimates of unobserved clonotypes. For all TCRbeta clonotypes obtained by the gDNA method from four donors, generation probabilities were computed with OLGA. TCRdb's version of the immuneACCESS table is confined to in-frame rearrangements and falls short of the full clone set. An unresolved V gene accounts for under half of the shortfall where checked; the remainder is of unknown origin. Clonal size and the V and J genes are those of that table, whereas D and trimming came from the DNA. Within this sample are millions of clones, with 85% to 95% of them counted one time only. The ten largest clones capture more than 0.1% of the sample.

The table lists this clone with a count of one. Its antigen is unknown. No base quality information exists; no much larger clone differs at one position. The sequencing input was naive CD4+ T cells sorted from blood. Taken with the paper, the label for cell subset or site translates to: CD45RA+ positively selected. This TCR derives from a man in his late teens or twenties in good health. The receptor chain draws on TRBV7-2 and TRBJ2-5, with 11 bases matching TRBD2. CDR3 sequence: CASSLQLAGEETQYF. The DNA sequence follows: TGTGCCAGCAGCCTACAACTAGCGGGAGAAGAGACCCAGTACTTC.